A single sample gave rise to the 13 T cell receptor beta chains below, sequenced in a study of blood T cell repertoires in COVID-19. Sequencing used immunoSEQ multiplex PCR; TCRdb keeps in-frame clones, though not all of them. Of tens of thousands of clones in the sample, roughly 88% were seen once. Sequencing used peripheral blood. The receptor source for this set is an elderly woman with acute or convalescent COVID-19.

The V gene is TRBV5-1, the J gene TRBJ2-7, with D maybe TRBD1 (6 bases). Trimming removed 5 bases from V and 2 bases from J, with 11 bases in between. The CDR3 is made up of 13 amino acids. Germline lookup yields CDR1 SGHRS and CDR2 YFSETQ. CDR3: CASRAGATYEQYF. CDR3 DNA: TGCGCCAGCAGGGCAGGGGCCACCTACGAGCAGTACTTC.

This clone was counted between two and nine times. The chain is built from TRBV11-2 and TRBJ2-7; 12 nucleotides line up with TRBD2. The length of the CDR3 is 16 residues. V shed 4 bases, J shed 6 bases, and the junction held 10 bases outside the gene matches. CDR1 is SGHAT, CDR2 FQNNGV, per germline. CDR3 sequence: CASSSLAGGPPLEQYF. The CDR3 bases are TGTGCCAGCAGCTCTCTAGCGGGAGGGCCCCCTCTCGAGCAGTACTTC.

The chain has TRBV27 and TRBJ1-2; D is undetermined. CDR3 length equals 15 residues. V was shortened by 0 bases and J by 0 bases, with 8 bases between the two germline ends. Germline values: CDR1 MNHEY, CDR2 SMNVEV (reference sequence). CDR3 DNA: TGTGCCAGCAGTTTATCGAGTAGAGCTAACTATGGCTACACCTTC. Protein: CASSLSSRANYGYTF.

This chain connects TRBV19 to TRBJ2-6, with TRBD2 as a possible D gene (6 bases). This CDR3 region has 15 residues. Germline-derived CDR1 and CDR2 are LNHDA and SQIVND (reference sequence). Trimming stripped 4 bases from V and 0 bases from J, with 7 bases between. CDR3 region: CASSRGDSGANVLTF. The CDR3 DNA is TGTGCCAGTAGTAGGGGGGACTCTGGGGCCAACGTCCTGACTTTC.

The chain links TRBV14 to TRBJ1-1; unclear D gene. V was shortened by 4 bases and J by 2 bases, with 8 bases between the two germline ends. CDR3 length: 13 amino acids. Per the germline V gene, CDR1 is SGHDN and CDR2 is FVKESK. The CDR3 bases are TGTGCCAGCAGCCTAGACTTTAACACTGAAGCTTTCTTT. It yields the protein CASSLDFNTEAFF.

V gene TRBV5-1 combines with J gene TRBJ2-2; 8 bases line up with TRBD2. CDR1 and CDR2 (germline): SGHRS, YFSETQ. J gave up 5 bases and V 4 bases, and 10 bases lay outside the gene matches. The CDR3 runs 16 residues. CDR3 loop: CASSGGTRHMTGELFF. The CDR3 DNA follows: TGCGCCAGCAGCGGCGGGACTAGACACATGACCGGGGAGCTGTTTTTT.

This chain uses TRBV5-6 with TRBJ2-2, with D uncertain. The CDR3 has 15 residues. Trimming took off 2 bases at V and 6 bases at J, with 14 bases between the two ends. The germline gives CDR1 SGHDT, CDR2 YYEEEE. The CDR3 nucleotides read TGTGCCAGCAGCTTACTCGACATTAGAGCCGGGGAGCTGTTTTTT. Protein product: CASSLLDIRAGELFF.

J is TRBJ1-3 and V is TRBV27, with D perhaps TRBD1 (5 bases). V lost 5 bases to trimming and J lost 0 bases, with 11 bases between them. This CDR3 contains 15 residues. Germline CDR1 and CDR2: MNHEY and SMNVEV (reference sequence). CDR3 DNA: TGTGCCAGCAGTCCCAGGGCCTACTCTGGAAACACCATATATTTT. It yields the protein CASSPRAYSGNTIYF.

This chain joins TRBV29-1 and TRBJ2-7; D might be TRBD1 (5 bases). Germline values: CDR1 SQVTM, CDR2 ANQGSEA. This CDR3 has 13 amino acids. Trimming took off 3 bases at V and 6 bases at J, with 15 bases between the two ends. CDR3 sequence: CSVDGRVNGEQYF. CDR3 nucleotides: TGCAGCGTTGACGGCAGGGTAAACGGCGAGCAGTACTTC.

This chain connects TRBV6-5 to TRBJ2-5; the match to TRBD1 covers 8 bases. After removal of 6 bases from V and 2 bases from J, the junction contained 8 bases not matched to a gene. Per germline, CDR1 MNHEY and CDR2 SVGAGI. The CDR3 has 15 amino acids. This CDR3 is CASSSFRDRQETQYF. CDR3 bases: TGTGCCAGCAGCAGCTTCCGGGACAGGCAAGAGACCCAGTACTTC.

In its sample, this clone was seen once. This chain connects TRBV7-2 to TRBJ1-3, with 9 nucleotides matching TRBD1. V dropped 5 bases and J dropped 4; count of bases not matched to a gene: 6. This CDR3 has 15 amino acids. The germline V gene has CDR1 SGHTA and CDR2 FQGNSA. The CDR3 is CASSPNRGPGNTIYF. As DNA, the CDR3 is TGTGCCAGCAGCCCTAACAGGGGGCCGGGAAACACCATATATTTT.

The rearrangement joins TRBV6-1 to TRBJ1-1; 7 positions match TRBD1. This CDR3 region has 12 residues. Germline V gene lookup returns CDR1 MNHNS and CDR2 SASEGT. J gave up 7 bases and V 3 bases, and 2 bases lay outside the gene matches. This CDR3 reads CASSETGNEAFF. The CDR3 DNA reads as TGTGCCAGCAGTGAGACAGGGAATGAAGCTTTCTTT.

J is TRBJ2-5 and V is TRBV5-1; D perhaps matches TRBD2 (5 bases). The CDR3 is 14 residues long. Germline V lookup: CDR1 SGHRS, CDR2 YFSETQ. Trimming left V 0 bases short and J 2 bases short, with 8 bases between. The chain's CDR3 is CASSLATGQETQYF. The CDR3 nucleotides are TGCGCCAGCAGCTTGGCCACGGGGCAAGAGACCCAGTACTTC.